This T cell receptor beta chain is from a study of blood T cell repertoires in COVID-19 (dated by TCRdb to the early 2020s). Regarding the research as a whole: Samples from collaborators originated in the United States, Italy and Spain and spanned both the acute and convalescent phases of COVID-19. The material from the prospective study consisted of cDNA or gDNA derived from T cells, B-cell-depleted T cells, or PBMCs. Subjects who had been exposed to COVID-19, were actively infected with it, or had recovered from it provided the deeply sampled blood TCRbeta repertoires that made up the dataset. The repertoires were released in a freely available public database intended as a resource for research on the immune response to SARS-CoV-2. Samples were obtained from the ongoing ImmuneRACE study (first 160 participants) and from 1,254 subjects provided by 6 global collaborators. The sample metadata nearly always contained a de-identified subject ID, COVID-19 status, age in years and sex. Where available, HLA class I and class II types were taken from metadata supplied by the sample provider and were not determined by assay-based typing. Broad study findings and their caveats: The quantity of clinical and demographic metadata differed by source and by participant and was supplied without curation.

The germline V gene gives CDR1 as SGDLS and CDR2 as YYNGEE. V is shortened by 3 bases, J by 3 bases, and the region joining them spans 15 bases. CDR3 length: 15 amino acids, cysteine to phenylalanine. The CDR3 DNA has 45 bases and is translated from base 1. Whole blood was collected in K2EDTA tubes by collaborating institutions according to the institutions' own protocols. For TCRbeta analysis, collaborator samples were shipped as frozen whole blood, as isolated PBMCs, or as DNA extracted from either sample type. For this clone: Its antigen target is currently unknown. The record has no base qualities; no much larger clone is one base away.

TCRbeta CDR3 regions were amplified from genomic DNA by means of the immunoSEQ Assay, a bias-controlled multiplex PCR. Per the authors' processing: Nucleated cell counts per sample were estimated from amplification of reference gene primers within the assay. Sequence reads were collapsed and filtered to measure the absolute abundance of every unique TCRbeta CDR3 rearrangement. For each sample, productive Simpson clonality was calculated by taking the square root of Simpson's diversity index across productive rearrangements. TCRdb limited this immuneACCESS table to in-frame rearrangements with V and J called. A share of clones is missing; checked studies link under half to unresolved V genes, and the rest is unexplained. The V and J calls and the clone size are those of that table, but D and trimming were determined from the DNA. The sample table holds about 120,000 clones, of which around four fifths were seen once. Of the sample, 2% to 2.5% is held by the ten largest clones.

Rearrangement joined TRBV9 to TRBJ2-5, with TRBD1 tentatively as D gene (6 bases match). The sequence derives from a man younger than 45 with acute or convalescent COVID-19. The sample consisted of peripheral blood. The nucleotide sequence reads as follows: TGTGCCAGCAGCGACCGGGACAACCGCAAAGAGACCCAGTACTTC. Translated, this is CASSDRDNRKETQYF.